The 10 T cell receptor beta chains listed next were all sequenced from one sample in a study of identical twins. TCRdb analysed the 5' RACE reads with MiXCR anew, one entry per CDR3 protein. The sample records approximately 890,000 distinct CDR3 sequences, 10% to 15% being singletons. The same sample was also studied in work on yellow fever vaccine responses in identical twins.

Sequenced input: PBMCs. Every receptor here comes from a woman under 30 in good health.

This clonotype was observed a few times. The rearrangement joins TRBV9 to TRBJ1-4; unclear D gene. Germline CDR1 reads SGDLS; CDR2 reads YYNGEE. The V end was cut by 0 bases, the J end by 3 bases, with 6 bases between. The CDR3 runs to 14 residues. The CDR3 here is CASSVGGSNEKLFF. DNA of the CDR3: TGTGCCAGCAGCGTAGGCGGATCTAATGAAAAACTGTTTTTT.

This clonotype was seen only a few times. This chain connects TRBV20-1 to TRBJ2-1; D is perhaps TRBD2 (5 bases). The CDR3 extends over 15 amino acids. The germline CDR1 and CDR2 sequences are DFQATT and SNEGSKA (reference sequence). V was cut by 1 base and J by 9 bases, with 19 bases left in between. The CDR3 reads CSARGLALTPGEQFF. CDR3 DNA sequence: TGCAGTGCTAGAGGGCTAGCCTTAACCCCCGGTGAGCAGTTCTTC.

A few counts support this clonotype. J is TRBJ2-1 and V is TRBV5-6, with a weak D call TRBD2 (6 bases). Germline lookup yields CDR1 SGHDT and CDR2 YYEEEE. The CDR3 loop spans 12 amino acids. V lost 0 bases and J 12 bases, leaving 10 bases between the germline ends. Written as DNA, the CDR3 is TGTGCCAGCAGCTTGGCGGGGGTCGGGCAGTTCTTC. This translates into CASSLAGVGQFF.

This clonotype was seen a few times. The V call is TRBV10-3, the J call TRBJ1-1; D unresolved. Germline V gene sequence: CDR1 ENHRY, CDR2 SYGVKD. Trimming removed 0 bases from V and 5 bases from J, with 13 bases in between. The CDR3 is 15 residues long. The CDR3 DNA sequence: TGTGCCATCAGTGAGTCGAAGGGCGTGCGTACTGAAGCTTTCTTT. Protein sequence: CAISESKGVRTEAFF.

This clonotype was found a few times. The genes are TRBV27 and TRBJ2-1; a weak D match, TRBD1 (6 bases). V was clipped by 6 bases and J by 6 bases, with 12 bases between them. The CDR3 is 13 amino acids. CDR1 and CDR2 (germline): MNHEY, SMNVEV (reference sequence). CDR3 sequence: CASSFTGPNEQFF. The CDR3 coding sequence is TGTGCCAGCAGCTTCACAGGGCCCAATGAGCAGTTCTTC.

In this sample, this clonotype turned up a few times. V usage is TRBV29-1 and J usage is TRBJ2-3, with 10 bases that match TRBD2. Germline lookup yields CDR1 SQVTM and CDR2 ANQGSEA. The ends lost 5 bases at V and 5 bases at J; junction bases unmatched: 4. CDR3 size: 13 residues. The CDR3 region is CSVLAGVRDTQYF. The CDR3 bases are TGCAGCGTTCTAGCGGGAGTTAGAGATACGCAGTATTTT.

The J gene is TRBJ2-7, the V gene TRBV4-2; TRBD1 is a possible D gene (5 bases). This CDR3 is 16 amino acids long. The germline V gene encodes CDR1 LGHNA and CDR2 YNFKEQ. Trimming pared 0 bases from V and 6 bases from J, leaving 18 bases between. The CDR3 coding sequence is TGTGCCAGCAGCCAAGATCACCAGCAGAAGGGGCTCGAGCAGTACTTC. Translating it yields CASSQDHQQKGLEQYF.

This clonotype has a handful of counts. The J gene is TRBJ2-1, the V gene TRBV12-3 or TRBV12-4; TRBD2 matches 9 bases. The CDR3 extends over 15 amino acids. V trimming: 5 bases; J trimming: 8 bases; junction bases outside the gene matches: 10. Here the CDR3 reads CASSRVAGVSYEQFF. DNA for the CDR3: TGTGCCAGCAGTCGGGTAGCGGGAGTTTCGTATGAGCAGTTCTTC.

This clonotype was picked up a small number of times. V is TRBV5-5 and J is TRBJ2-2, with 8 bases that match TRBD1. The CDR3 is made up of 17 amino acids. Germline V lookup: CDR1 SGHKS, CDR2 YYEKEE (reference sequence). The trim removed 4 bases at V and 2 bases at J, leaving 10 bases unmatched. CDR3 sequence (DNA): TGTGCCAGCAGCCCCCACTTTGGACAGGGCAACACCGGGGAGCTGTTTTTT. Its protein product is CASSPHFGQGNTGELFF.

The V call is TRBV20-1, the J call TRBJ1-5; D perhaps matches TRBD1 (6 bases). The CDR3 extends over 16 amino acids. Germline V gene data show CDR1 as DFQATT and CDR2 as SNEGSKA (reference sequence). The V end was cut by 4 bases, the J end by 4 bases, with 20 bases between. CDR3 region: CSATPNPGGFNQPQHF. CDR3 coding DNA: TGCAGTGCTACTCCAAACCCGGGGGGCTTTAATCAGCCCCAGCATTTT.